This T cell receptor (beta chain) was documented in a study of beta chain features in type 1 diabetes. This clone was seen more than once but under ten times. Expressed TCRB transcripts were sequenced after all isolated RNA was converted to cDNA. Using immunoSEQ multiplex PCR, the repertoire was profiled, and TCRdb retains in-frame clones only, with some absent. Of under 450,000 clones listed, around 15% are singletons. This CDR3 contains 15 residues. With 0 bases clipped from V and 8 bases from J, the junction kept 10 bases outside the gene matches. Germline V lookup: CDR1 SGHRS, CDR2 YFSETQ. Sequencing was performed on naive CD4+ T cells from blood. The rearrangement links TRBV5-1 to TRBJ1-2; 7 nucleotides line up with TRBD1. The TCR originated in a young woman in good health. The CDR3 reads CASSLETGMFYGYTF. CDR3 coding DNA: TGCGCCAGCAGCTTGGAGACAGGGATGTTTTACGGCTACACCTTC.